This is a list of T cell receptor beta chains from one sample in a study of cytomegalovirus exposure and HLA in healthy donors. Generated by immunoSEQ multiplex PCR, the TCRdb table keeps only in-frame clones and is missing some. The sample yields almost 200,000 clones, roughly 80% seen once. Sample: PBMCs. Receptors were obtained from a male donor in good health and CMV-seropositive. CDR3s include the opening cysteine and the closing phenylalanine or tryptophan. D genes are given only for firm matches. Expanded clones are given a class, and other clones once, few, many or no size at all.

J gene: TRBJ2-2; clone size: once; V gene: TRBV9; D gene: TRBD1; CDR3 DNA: TGTGCCAGCAGCTTATCGACCGGGACAGTGAACACCGGGGAGCTGTTTTTT; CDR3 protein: CASSLSTGTVNTGELFF
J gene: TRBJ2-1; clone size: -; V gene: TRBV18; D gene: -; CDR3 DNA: TGTGCCAGCTCACCACCAGAGGCCGGAATACCTAAGTTCTTC; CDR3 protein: CASSPPEAGIPKFF
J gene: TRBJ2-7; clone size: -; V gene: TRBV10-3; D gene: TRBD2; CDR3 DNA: TGTGCCACCTTAGCGGGAGGGCCCCCATCCTACGAGCAGTACTTC; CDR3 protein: CATLAGGPPSYEQYF
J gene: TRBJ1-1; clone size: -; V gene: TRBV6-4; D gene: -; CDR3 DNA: TGTGCCAGCAGGATGGGGCCGAACACTGAAGCTTTCTTT; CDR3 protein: CASRMGPNTEAFF
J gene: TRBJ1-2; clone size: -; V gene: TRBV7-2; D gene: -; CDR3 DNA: TGTGCCAGCAGCTTAGAAATGTCGGGTGGCTACACCTTC; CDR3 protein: CASSLEMSGGYTF
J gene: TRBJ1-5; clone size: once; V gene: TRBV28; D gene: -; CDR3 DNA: TGTGCCAGCAGTTTATTTGGTGGGGGCCGCCCCAATCAGCCCCAGCATTTT; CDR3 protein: CASSLFGGGRPNQPQHF
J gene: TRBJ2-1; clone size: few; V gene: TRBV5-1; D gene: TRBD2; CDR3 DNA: TGCGCCAGCAGCTTGGTTGGGACTAGCGTAGGTAATGAGCAGTTCTTC; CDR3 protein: CASSLVGTSVGNEQFF
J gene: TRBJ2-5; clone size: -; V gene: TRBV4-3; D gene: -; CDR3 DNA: TGCGCCAGCAGCCAAGACGTGGGGGGAGCAGGAGAGACCCAGTACTTC; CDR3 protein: CASSQDVGGAGETQYF
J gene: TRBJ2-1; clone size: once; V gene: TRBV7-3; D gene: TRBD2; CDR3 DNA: TGTGCCAGCAGCTTATATACTAGCGGGAGATCTTACAATGAGCAGTTCTTC; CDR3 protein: CASSLYTSGRSYNEQFF
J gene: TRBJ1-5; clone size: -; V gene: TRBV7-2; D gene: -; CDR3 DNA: TGTGCCAGCAGCCCCGTCCCCGGGTGGAATCGGCCCCAGCATTTT; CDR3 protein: CASSPVPGWNRPQHF
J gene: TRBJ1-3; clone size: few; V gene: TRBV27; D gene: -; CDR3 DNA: TGTGCCAGCAGTCACACAGGACCTGGAAACACCATATATTTT; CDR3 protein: CASSHTGPGNTIYF
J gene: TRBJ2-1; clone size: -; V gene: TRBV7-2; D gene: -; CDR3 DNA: TGTGCCAGCAGCTTAGCGCCACCAGCGGGCCCCTATTTCTTC; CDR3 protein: CASSLAPPAGPYFF
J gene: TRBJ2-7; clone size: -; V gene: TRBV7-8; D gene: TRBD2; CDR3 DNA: TGTGCCAGCAGCTTAGAATTTAGGTCTAGCGGGAGGCCCGAGCAGTACTTC; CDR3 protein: CASSLEFRSSGRPEQYF
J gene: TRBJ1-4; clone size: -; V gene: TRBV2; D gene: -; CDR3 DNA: TGTGCCAGCAGGGCAGGGGCCCTTAATGAAAAACTGTTTTTT; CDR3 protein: CASRAGALNEKLFF
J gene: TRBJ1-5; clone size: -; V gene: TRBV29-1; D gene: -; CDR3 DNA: TGCAGCGTTAGAGAGAGCAATCAGCCCCAGCATTTT; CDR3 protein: CSVRESNQPQHF
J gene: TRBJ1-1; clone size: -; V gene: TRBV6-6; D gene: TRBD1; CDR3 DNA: TGTGCCAGCAGAACGGGACAGAGGGTCACTGAAGCTTTCTTT; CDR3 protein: CASRTGQRVTEAFF
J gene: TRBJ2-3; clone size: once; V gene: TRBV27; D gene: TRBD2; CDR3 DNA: TGTGCCAGCAGTCGTGGGACTAGCGGGGGTTGGGTAGATACGCAGTATTTT; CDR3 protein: CASSRGTSGGWVDTQYF
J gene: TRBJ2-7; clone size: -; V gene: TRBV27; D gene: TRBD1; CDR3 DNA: TGTGCCAGCAGTTTAGGGGACAGCAGAAGGGACGAGCAGTACTTC; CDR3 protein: CASSLGDSRRDEQYF
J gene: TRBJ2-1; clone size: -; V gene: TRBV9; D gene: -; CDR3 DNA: TGTGCCAGCAGCGTAGGTGGACAGTTTGGGGAGCAGTTCTTC; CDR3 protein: CASSVGGQFGEQFF
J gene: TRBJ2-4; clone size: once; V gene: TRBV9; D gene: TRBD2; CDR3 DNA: TGTGCCAGCAGCCCACGGACTAGCGGGGGGGTGAACATTCAGTACTTC; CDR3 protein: CASSPRTSGGVNIQYF
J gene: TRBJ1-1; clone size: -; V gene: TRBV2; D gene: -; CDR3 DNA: TGTGCCAGCAGTGCAGGGGTCATGAACACTGAAGCTTTCTTT; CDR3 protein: CASSAGVMNTEAFF
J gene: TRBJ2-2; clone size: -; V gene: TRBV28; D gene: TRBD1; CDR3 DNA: TGTGCCAGCAGTTCCGACAGGGACACCGGGGAGCTGTTTTTT; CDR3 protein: CASSSDRDTGELFF